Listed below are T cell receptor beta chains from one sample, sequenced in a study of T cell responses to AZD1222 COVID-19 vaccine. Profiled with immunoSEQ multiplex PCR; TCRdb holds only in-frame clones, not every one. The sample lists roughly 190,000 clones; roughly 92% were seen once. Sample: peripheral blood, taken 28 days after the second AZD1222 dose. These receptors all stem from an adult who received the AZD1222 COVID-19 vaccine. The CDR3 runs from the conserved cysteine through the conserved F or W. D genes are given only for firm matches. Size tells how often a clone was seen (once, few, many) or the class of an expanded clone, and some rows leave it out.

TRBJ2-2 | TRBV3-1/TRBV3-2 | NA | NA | CASSQDGGLAGELFF | TGTGCCAGCAGCCAAGATGGAGGGCTCGCCGGGGAGCTGTTTTTT
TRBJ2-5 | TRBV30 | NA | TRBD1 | CAWSVDRVETQYF | TGTGCCTGGAGTGTGGACAGGGTAGAGACCCAGTACTTC
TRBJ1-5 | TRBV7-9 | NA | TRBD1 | CASSSGQINQPQHF | TGTGCCAGCAGCTCGGGACAGATTAATCAGCCCCAGCATTTT
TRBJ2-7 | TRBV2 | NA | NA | CASRYGETSHEQYF | TGTGCCAGCAGATATGGGGAGACTTCTCACGAGCAGTACTTC
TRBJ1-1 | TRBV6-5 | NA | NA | CASGMAGRAFF | TGTGCCAGCGGTATGGCAGGGCGAGCTTTCTTT
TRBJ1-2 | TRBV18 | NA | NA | CASSLGGQGYGYTF | TGTGCCAGCTCCCTCGGGGGCCAAGGCTATGGCTACACCTTC
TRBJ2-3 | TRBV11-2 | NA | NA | CASSGKDTQYF | TGTGCCAGCAGCGGTAAAGATACGCAGTATTTT
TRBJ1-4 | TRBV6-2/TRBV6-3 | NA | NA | CASSYVQSNEKLFF | TGTGCCAGCAGTTACGTGCAGAGTAATGAAAAACTGTTTTTT
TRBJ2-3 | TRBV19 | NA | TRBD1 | CASSDLMGQGYTDTQYF | TGTGCCAGTAGTGACCTCATGGGACAGGGTTACACAGATACGCAGTATTTT
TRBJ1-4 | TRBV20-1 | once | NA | CSASGLGGMGLFF | TGCAGTGCTAGTGGTCTGGGGGGGATGGGACTGTTTTTT
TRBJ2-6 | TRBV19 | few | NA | CASSVLGSGANVLTF | TGTGCCAGTAGTGTCTTGGGGTCTGGGGCCAACGTCCTGACTTTC
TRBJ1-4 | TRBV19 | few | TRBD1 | CASSIGSGGYEKLFF | TGTGCCAGTAGTATAGGATCAGGGGGATATGAAAAACTGTTTTTT
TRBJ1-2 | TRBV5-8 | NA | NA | CASSLIQGPNYGYTF | TGTGCCAGCAGCTTGATCCAGGGCCCTAACTATGGCTACACCTTC